What follows describes a single TCR beta chain. The antigen is undetermined. These data originate in a study of radiotherapy plus CTLA-4 blockade in lung cancer. General study findings and limits: According to reports, early shifts in blood T cell clones, alongside interferon-beta, forecast response most accurately.

CDR1 is SGHVS and CDR2 is FNYEAQ in the germline V gene. This CDR3 comprises 15 residues. Losses at the gene ends were 5 bases for V and 3 bases for J; bases not matched to a gene: 3. Receiving focal radiation plus CTLA-4 blockade with ipilimumab were patients who had chemo-refractory metastatic non-small-cell lung cancer. Clones were read by immunoSEQ multiplex PCR, and TCRdb kept only the in-frame ones, dropping some. The data show around 70,000 clones, approximately 83% seen once. The TCR sequence derives from a human donor with non-small cell lung cancer who had a partial response to radiotherapy plus ipilimumab. Sequenced here: peripheral blood, sampled from a patient treated with radiotherapy plus ipilimumab. This rearrangement joins TRBV7-6 to TRBJ2-1, with 11 bases matching TRBD2. The CDR3 protein is CASSKTSGSYNEQFF. CDR3 nucleotide sequence: TGTGCCAGCAGCAAAACTAGCGGGAGCTACAATGAGCAGTTCTTC.